These 26 T cell receptor beta chains were sequenced from one sample in a study of PD-1 blockade in classical Hodgkin lymphoma. Only in-frame clones appear in the TCRdb table, and some are missing; sequencing was by immunoSEQ multiplex PCR. The repertoire holds about 58,000 clones, around 93% seen once, with around 9.3% in the top ten. Autologous stem cell transplantation was followed by relapse in every patient, and brentuximab vedotin exposure varied. The sample in question was peripheral blood mononuclear cells (PBMCs), obtained before the second cycle of nivolumab. These receptors were obtained from a human donor with classical Hodgkin lymphoma.

The chain combines TRBV7-8 with TRBJ1-1, with a weak D call TRBD1 (5 bases). The CDR3 totals 14 residues. CDR1 is SGHVS and CDR2 is FQNEAQ in the germline V gene. V shed 5 bases and J shed 4 bases, with 14 bases lying between them. This CDR3 is CASSPRGYGTEAFF. DNA for the CDR3: TGTGCCAGCAGCCCCCGGGGGTATGGCACTGAAGCTTTCTTT.

The chain couples TRBV25-1 to TRBJ2-7; 7 bases are shared with TRBD2. Unmatched junction bases numbered 10, after V lost 3 bases and J lost 5 bases. Germline V gene data show CDR1 as MGHDK and CDR2 as SYGVNS. The CDR3 has 15 residues. The CDR3 DNA follows: TGTGCCAGCAGTGACTTTGCGGGAGTTAAACACGAGCAGTACTTC. Protein product: CASSDFAGVKHEQYF.

V usage is TRBV13 and J usage is TRBJ2-7; a weak D match, TRBD2 (6 bases). Trimming removed 4 bases from V and 4 bases from J, with 8 bases in between. CDR1 is PRHDT and CDR2 is FYEKMQ in the germline V gene (reference sequence). CDR3 length equals 12 residues. CDR3 DNA: TGTGCCAGCAGCTCCGGGGGTTACGAGCAGTACTTC. Its protein product is CASSSGGYEQYF.

The chain has TRBV5-1 and TRBJ1-1; 9 bases are a match to TRBD1. The V and J ends lost 0 bases and 10 bases, in that order; junction bases with no gene match: 7. CDR3 size: 14 residues. From germline, CDR1 is SGHRS and CDR2 YFSETQ. CDR3 DNA: TGCGCCAGCAGCTTGGCGGGGACAGGGCAAGTAGCTTTCTTT. Protein: CASSLAGTGQVAFF.

The CDR3 DNA reads TGTGCCTGGAGCGTCCCGGGCACAGTTTACGAGCAGTACTTC. This codes for CAWSVPGTVYEQYF. The chain is built from TRBV30 and TRBJ2-7; no definite D call. Germline V CDR1 and CDR2: GTSNPN, SVGIG (reference sequence). The V gene lost 3 bases and the J gene lost 4 bases, with 16 bases spanning the gap. The CDR3 loop spans 14 amino acids.

V gene TRBV18 combines with J gene TRBJ1-1, with D possibly TRBD1 on 6 matching bases. With 2 bases removed from V and 0 bases from J, the gap between germline ends came to 7 bases. This CDR3 spans 14 amino acids. Germline lookup yields CDR1 KGHSH and CDR2 LQKENI. The CDR3 here is CASSPGQMNTEAFF. In DNA, the CDR3 is TGTGCCAGCTCACCAGGACAGATGAACACTGAAGCTTTCTTT.

The chain couples TRBV28 to TRBJ2-1, with D uncertain. V was shortened by 10 bases and J by 6 bases, with 16 bases between the two germline ends. Germline V gene lookup returns CDR1 MDHEN and CDR2 SYDVKM. The CDR3 is 13 residues long. For the CDR3, the DNA is TGTGCCACCGAGAGGAAGTTTCGCAATGAGCAGTTCTTC. It is translated as CATERKFRNEQFF. The variable domain in full, completed from reference TRBV28 and TRBJ2-1, reads DVKVTQSSRYLVKRTGEKVFLECVQDMDHENMFWYRQDPGLGLRLIYFSYDVKMKEKGDIPEGYSVSREKKERFSLILESASTNQTSMYLCATERKFRNEQFFGPGTRLTVL.

This clone showed up just once. This chain links TRBV6-6 with TRBJ2-1; the match to TRBD2 covers 8 bases. The V gene end was trimmed by 4 bases and the J gene end by 7 bases; junction bases not matched to a gene: 9. Germline loops: CDR1 MNHNY, CDR2 SVGAGI (reference sequence). The CDR3 has 15 residues. The CDR3 is CASSLAGGLRNEQFF. CDR3 nucleotide sequence: TGTGCCAGCAGTTTGGCGGGGGGTCTTCGTAATGAGCAGTTCTTC.

The count of this clone is one. The chain recombines TRBV7-9 with TRBJ2-5, with 7 bases fitting TRBD1. J lost 1 base, V lost 6 bases, and 8 bases had no gene match. Germline CDR1 is SEHNR and CDR2 is FQNEAQ (reference sequence). The CDR3 is 15 amino acids. CDR3 sequence reads: CASRPGQPLQETQYF. The DNA of the CDR3 is TGTGCCAGCAGGCCGGGACAGCCTCTCCAAGAGACCCAGTACTTC.

This sequence joins TRBV27 and TRBJ2-3; 16 nucleotides match TRBD2. CDR1 MNHEY and CDR2 SMNVEV come from the germline V gene (reference sequence). V trimming: 6 bases; J trimming: 0 bases; junction bases outside the gene matches: 12. The CDR3 length is 20 residues. CDR3 bases: TGTGCCAGCAGCCCTAAGGGGGGGACTAGCGGGAGGGCTAGCACAGATACGCAGTATTTT. Translated: CASSPKGGTSGRASTDTQYF.

V usage is TRBV14 and J usage is TRBJ2-1; D not certain. The V gene's germline CDR1 is SGHDN and CDR2 FVKESK. This CDR3 region has 15 residues. V was pared by 3 bases and J by 0 bases, with 9 bases between. The CDR3, as DNA: TGTGCCAGCAGCCATGAAGGTTACTCCTACAATGAGCAGTTCTTC. It encodes CASSHEGYSYNEQFF.

The chain couples TRBV4-1 to TRBJ2-7; D is possibly TRBD2 (6 bases). The CDR3 extends over 14 amino acids. The germline V gene encodes CDR1 MGHRA and CDR2 YSYEKL. Between the trimmed V and J ends, which lost 1 base and 4 bases, there was a span of 11 bases. CDR3 DNA: TGCGCCAGCAGCCAAGGGCAGGCGGGGTACGAGCAGTACTTC. This translates into CASSQGQAGYEQYF.

J is TRBJ1-3 and V is TRBV4-3; D is perhaps TRBD1 (6 bases). Germline V CDR1 and CDR2: LGHNA, YSLEER. Trimming removed 0 bases at V and 0 bases at J, with 12 bases between. There are 17 residues in the CDR3. The CDR3 reads CASSQDIRGDSGNTIYF. CDR3 DNA sequence: TGCGCCAGCAGCCAAGACATTAGGGGGGACTCTGGAAACACCATATATTTT.

The chain links TRBV5-1 to TRBJ2-6; 9 nucleotides agree with TRBD2. Germline trimming cut 5 bases from V and 0 bases from J; bases unmatched to any gene: 9. CDR1 is SGHRS and CDR2 is YFSETQ in the germline V gene. This CDR3 region has 18 residues. This CDR3 is CASSYRLAVTSGANVLTF. As DNA, the CDR3 is TGCGCCAGCAGTTATAGACTAGCGGTTACCTCTGGGGCCAACGTCCTGACTTTC.

This chain links TRBV27 with TRBJ2-7, with TRBD2 identical over 11 bases. The germline V gene encodes CDR1 MNHEY and CDR2 SMNVEV (reference sequence). This CDR3 spans 20 amino acids. V trimming: 5 bases; J trimming: 6 bases; junction bases outside the gene matches: 24. CDR3 in DNA: TGTGCCAGCAGTCCCTCAAATTTCTTAGCGGGAGGGTCCCCGGGCGCCGAGCAGTACTTC. Translated: CASSPSNFLAGGSPGAEQYF.

The J gene is TRBJ2-3, the V gene TRBV7-2; D is unclear. CDR1 and CDR2 from the germline V gene are SGHTA and FQGNSA. CDR3 size: 14 residues. The ends were cut back, 4 bases at V and 2 bases at J, with 10 bases in the middle. In DNA form, the CDR3 reads TGTGCCAGCAGCTCCGTTACCTTCACAGATACGCAGTATTTT. Protein sequence: CASSSVTFTDTQYF.

The chain has TRBV13 and TRBJ2-7; no firm D call. Germline V gene sequence: CDR1 PRHDT, CDR2 FYEKMQ (reference sequence). The CDR3 covers 13 residues. Trimming pared 1 base from V and 3 bases from J, leaving 7 bases between. The CDR3 region is CASSLEVSYEQYF. Here the CDR3 DNA reads TGTGCCAGCAGCTTAGAGGTCAGCTACGAGCAGTACTTC.

This rearrangement joins TRBV7-6 to TRBJ2-7; D might be TRBD1 (5 bases). The CDR3 has 15 amino acids. Germline-derived CDR1 and CDR2 are SGHVS and FNYEAQ. The V and J ends lost 5 bases and 3 bases respectively, with 17 bases between them. For the CDR3, the DNA is TGTGCCAGCAGCAGAAATTACGACAGCAGCTACGAGCAGTACTTC. Amino acid sequence: CASSRNYDSSYEQYF.

The chain employs TRBV7-9 and TRBJ1-2; the D gene is possibly TRBD1 (6 bases). V lost 0 bases to trimming and J lost 8 bases, with 19 bases between them. CDR1 is SEHNR, CDR2 FQNEAQ, per germline (reference sequence). The length of the CDR3 is 16 residues. The chain's CDR3 is CASSLALDEGVHGYTF. The CDR3 region has the DNA TGTGCCAGCAGCTTAGCGCTTGATGAGGGGGTGCACGGCTACACCTTC.

This rearrangement joins TRBV7-9 to TRBJ2-3; D may be TRBD1 (5 bases). CDR3 length equals 16 residues. The V end lost 5 bases, the J end lost 4 bases, and 19 bases lay between the germline ends. CDR1 and CDR2 (germline): SEHNR, FQNEAQ (reference sequence). CDR3 coding DNA: TGTGCCAGCAGCCTCTGGGGCGGCCCCAGGGCAGATACGCAGTATTTT. Translated, it gives CASSLWGGPRADTQYF.

The chain has TRBV27 and TRBJ2-7; TRBD1 agrees at 8 bases. J was trimmed by 4 bases and V by 8 bases; bases with no gene match: 7. The germline V gene has CDR1 MNHEY and CDR2 SMNVEV (reference sequence). The CDR3 totals 13 residues. The CDR3 DNA sequence: TGTGCCAGCGGACAGGGATGGAGGTACGAGCAGTACTTC. Protein sequence: CASGQGWRYEQYF.

This chain links TRBV5-1 with TRBJ2-1; tentatively, D is TRBD1 (6 bases). Looked up from germline, CDR1 is SGHRS and CDR2 is YFSETQ. The CDR3 has 12 amino acids. V lost 7 bases and J 3 bases, leaving 8 bases between the germline ends. CDR3 sequence (DNA): TGCGCCAGCGGGACATACTACAATGAGCAGTTCTTC. Protein: CASGTYYNEQFF.

The rearrangement links TRBV7-9 to TRBJ1-2; D is undetermined. The CDR3 has 15 residues. The V and J ends lost 2 bases and 3 bases respectively, with 13 bases between them. Germline CDR1 and CDR2: SEHNR and FQNEAQ (reference sequence). In nucleotides, the CDR3 is TGTGCCAGCAGCTTATCATACGGCCCAGACTATGGCTACACCTTC. Translating it yields CASSLSYGPDYGYTF.

The sample holds one count of this clone. The CDR3 coding sequence is TGTGCCAGCAGTTACGGGGTCTCTGGGGCCAACGTCCTGACTTTC. This sequence encodes CASSYGVSGANVLTF. V gene TRBV6-5 combines with J gene TRBJ2-6; D call uncertain. Per germline, CDR1 MNHEY and CDR2 SVGAGI. The CDR3 covers 15 residues. V gave up 2 bases and J gave up 0 bases, with 5 bases separating them.

The rearrangement uses TRBV7-6 and TRBJ2-7, with 8 bases that match TRBD2. The CDR3 spans 14 residues. The germline V gene has CDR1 SGHVS and CDR2 FNYEAQ. V gave up 5 bases and J gave up 6 bases; unmatched junction bases: 9. CDR3: CASSPGGGPGEQYF. The CDR3 bases are TGTGCCAGCAGCCCCGGCGGGGGGCCGGGCGAGCAGTACTTC.

The chain uses TRBV7-8 and TRBJ2-1; 15 bases map to TRBD2. After removal of 3 bases from V and 0 bases from J, the junction contained 3 bases not matched to a gene. CDR1 is SGHVS, CDR2 FQNEAQ, per germline. The CDR3 loop spans 18 amino acids. CDR3 sequence reads: CASSFWTSGRASYNEQFF. The CDR3 DNA reads TGTGCCAGCAGCTTTTGGACTAGCGGGAGGGCCTCCTACAATGAGCAGTTCTTC. Full variable domain (missing parts from reference TRBV7-8 and TRBJ2-1): GAGVSQSPRYKVAKRGQDVALRCDPISGHVSLFWYQQALGQGPEFLTYFQNEAQLDKSGLPSDRFFAERPEGSVSTLKIQRTQQEDSAVYLCASSFWTSGRASYNEQFFGPGTRLTVL.